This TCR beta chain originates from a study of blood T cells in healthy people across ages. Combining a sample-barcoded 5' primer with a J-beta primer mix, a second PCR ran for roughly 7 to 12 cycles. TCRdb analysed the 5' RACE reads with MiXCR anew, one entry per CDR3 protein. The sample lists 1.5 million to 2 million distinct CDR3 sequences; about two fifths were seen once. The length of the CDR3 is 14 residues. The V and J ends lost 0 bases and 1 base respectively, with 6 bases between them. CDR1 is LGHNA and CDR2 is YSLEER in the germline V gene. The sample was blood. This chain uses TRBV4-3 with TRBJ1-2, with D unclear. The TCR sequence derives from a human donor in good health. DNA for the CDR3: TGCGCCAGCAGCCAAGATCAGGTTAACTATGGCTACACCTTC. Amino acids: CASSQDQVNYGYTF.